The 29 T cell receptor beta chains presented below share a single source sample, sequenced in a study of tumor-infiltrating lymphocytes in localized non-small cell lung cancer. Sequenced by immunoSEQ multiplex PCR; TCRdb stores in-frame clones only, minus some. Here the sample spans about 12,000 clones, around four fifths being singletons. The sample was uninvolved lung tissue not adjacent to the tumor. These receptors originate from a human donor with non-small cell lung cancer.

This sequence joins TRBV7-6 and TRBJ2-3, with D possibly TRBD1 on 6 matching bases. The CDR3 is 16 residues long. Germline lookup yields CDR1 SGHVS and CDR2 FNYEAQ. V shed 5 bases and J shed 0 bases, with 15 bases lying between them. The CDR3 region has the DNA TGTGCCAGCAGCCAAAGTATACAGGGTAGCACAGATACGCAGTATTTT. Encoded protein: CASSQSIQGSTDTQYF.

The CDR3 sequence is CASSEVGPSHETQYF. For the CDR3, the DNA is TGTGCCAGCAGTGAAGTTGGGCCTTCGCACGAGACCCAGTACTTC. V and J are TRBV6-4 and TRBJ2-5; D gene uncertain. CDR1 and CDR2 (germline): MRHNA, SNTAGT. V was pared by 3 bases and J by 5 bases, with 16 bases between. The CDR3 length is 15 residues.

This clone was detected a few times. The chain has TRBV9 and TRBJ1-6; 7 bases agree with TRBD1. J lost 8 bases, V lost 3 bases, and 8 bases had no gene match. Germline CDR1 reads SGDLS; CDR2 reads YYNGEE. CDR3 size: 15 residues. The CDR3 region is CASSASGTEYSPLHF. The CDR3 bases are TGTGCCAGCAGCGCCTCCGGGACAGAGTATTCACCCCTCCACTTT. The whole variable domain, filled in from reference TRBV9 and TRBJ1-6, reads DSGVTQTPKHLITATGQRVTLRCSPRSGDLSVYWYQQSLDQGLQFLIQYYNGEERAKGNILERFSAQQFPDLHSELNLSSLELGDSALYFCASSASGTEYSPLHFGNGTRLTVT.

This chain joins TRBV5-1 and TRBJ1-1; 7 bases match TRBD1. V shed 1 base, J shed 4 bases, and the junction held 7 bases outside the gene matches. CDR3 length: 15 amino acids. Germline assignment: CDR1 SGHRS and CDR2 YFSETQ. This CDR3 reads CASSLRGGDPTEAFF. CDR3 DNA: TGCGCCAGCAGCTTGCGAGGGGGCGATCCCACTGAAGCTTTCTTT.

The V gene is TRBV9, the J gene TRBJ1-2; 7 bases fit TRBD1. The CDR3 has 12 residues. After removal of 2 bases from V and 7 bases from J, the junction contained 2 bases not matched to a gene. Germline CDR1 is SGDLS and CDR2 is YYNGEE. For the CDR3, the DNA is TGTGCCAGCAGCGTGGCAGGGGGTGGCTACACCTTC. This codes for CASSVAGGGYTF.

The rearrangement uses TRBV7-2 and TRBJ2-7; TRBD2 matches at 9 bases. Unmatched junction bases numbered 2, after V lost 1 base and J lost 4 bases. Germline values: CDR1 SGHTA, CDR2 FQGNSA. CDR3 size: 14 residues. CDR3 region: CASSLGRGGYEQYF. The CDR3 DNA reads as TGTGCCAGCAGCTTAGGGCGGGGGGGATACGAGCAGTACTTC.

The rearrangement links TRBV6-5 to TRBJ2-2, with 15 bases matching TRBD2. The junction had 5 bases not matched to a gene; V was cut back by 5 bases and J by 10 bases. There are 15 residues in the CDR3. Germline CDR1 MNHEY, CDR2 SVGAGI. Written as DNA, the CDR3 is TGTGCCAGCAGTATCCGGACTAGCGGGGGGGCGGAGCTGTTTTTT. It translates to CASSIRTSGGAELFF.

This chain joins TRBV29-1 and TRBJ1-1; a weak D match, TRBD1 (5 bases). The CDR3 sequence is 14 residues long. Germline assignment: CDR1 SQVTM and CDR2 ANQGSEA. Trimming took 8 bases from V and 4 from J, leaving 20 bases between them. The DNA of the CDR3 is TGCAGCCACGAGACGGGGGGGAAGGGCACTGAAGCTTTCTTT. Amino acids: CSHETGGKGTEAFF.

The chain has TRBV19 and TRBJ1-2; 7 bases match TRBD1. V shed 5 bases, J shed 7 bases, and the junction held 13 bases outside the gene matches. The CDR3 is 15 amino acids. The germline gives CDR1 LNHDA, CDR2 SQIVND (reference sequence). The CDR3 loop is CASSGQGVLGGGYTF. CDR3 coding DNA: TGTGCCAGTAGTGGTCAGGGGGTACTCGGTGGTGGCTACACCTTC. Looking up the rest from reference TRBV19 and TRBJ1-2 gives the full variable domain: DGGITQSPKYLFRKEGQNVTLSCEQNLNHDAMYWYRQDPGQGLRLIYYSQIVNDFQKGDIAEGYSVSREKKESFPLTVTSAQKNPTAFYLCASSGQGVLGGGYTFGSGTRLTVV.

This clone was observed a handful of times. This chain uses TRBV6-1 with TRBJ1-1; 10 positions match TRBD1. CDR1 and CDR2 (germline): MNHNS, SASEGT. The V gene end was trimmed by 5 bases and the J gene end by 8 bases; junction bases not matched to a gene: 11. The CDR3 totals 15 residues. The CDR3 DNA sequence: TGTGCCAGCAGTCGCAACCCGGGACAGGGGAGAGAAGCTTTCTTT. Its translation: CASSRNPGQGREAFF.

The chain carries TRBV11-3 and TRBJ2-3; TRBD1 is a possible D gene (6 bases). Per germline, CDR1 SGHNT and CDR2 YENEEA. The CDR3 spans 15 residues. Trimming removed 1 base from V and 0 bases from J, with 8 bases in between. The CDR3 region has the DNA TGTGCCAGCAGCTTAGGGGGGCAGAGCACAGATACGCAGTATTTT. Protein product: CASSLGGQSTDTQYF.

The chain links TRBV7-9 to TRBJ2-3; 7 nucleotides align to TRBD1. Germline V lookup: CDR1 SEHNR, CDR2 FQNEAQ (reference sequence). The CDR3 is 14 residues long. V lost 5 bases to trimming and J lost 2 bases; unmatched junction nucleotides: 4. CDR3 loop: CASSGTANTDTQYF. Written as DNA, the CDR3 is TGTGCCAGCAGCGGGACAGCAAACACAGATACGCAGTATTTT.

The table lists this clone with a count of one. The rearrangement joins TRBV10-2 to TRBJ2-7; 8 bases are shared with TRBD1. Trimming at V came to 8 bases and at J to 4 bases, leaving 13 bases not matched to a gene. CDR3 length: 15 amino acids. In germline, CDR1 is WSHSY, CDR2 SAAADI. The CDR3 spells CASDSRDRIKYEQYF. The CDR3 DNA reads TGCGCCAGCGATAGCCGGGACAGGATAAAATACGAGCAGTACTTC.

This chain joins TRBV7-2 and TRBJ2-1; weak D call: TRBD1 (6 bases). Looked up from germline, CDR1 is SGHTA and CDR2 is FQGNSA. The CDR3 length is 14 residues. The V and J ends lost 3 bases and 7 bases respectively, with 13 bases between them. CDR3 nucleotides: TGTGCCAGCAGCTTTGGTCAGGGGTTGAATGAGCAGTTCTTC. Translated, it gives CASSFGQGLNEQFF.

This clone appeared once. The gene calls are TRBV27 and TRBJ1-1, with D unresolved. The CDR3 is made up of 14 amino acids. CDR1 and CDR2 (germline): MNHEY, SMNVEV (reference sequence). The V end was cut by 7 bases, the J end by 5 bases, with 17 bases between. The CDR3 is CASKTGEEWTEAFF. The CDR3 nucleotides read TGTGCCAGCAAAACCGGGGAGGAGTGGACTGAAGCTTTCTTT.

This clone was observed a handful of times. This sequence joins TRBV14 and TRBJ2-1, with 7 bases that match TRBD2. This CDR3 is built from 12 residues. CDR1 and CDR2 (germline): SGHDN, FVKESK. The J segment lost 11 bases and the V segment lost 4 bases, leaving 5 bases of the junction unmatched. For the CDR3, the DNA is TGTGCCAGCAGCCCCCGTGGGACTAAGCAGTTCTTC. It encodes CASSPRGTKQFF.

The rearrangement links TRBV7-3 to TRBJ2-2; a possible D gene is TRBD2 (6 bases). Trimming shortened V by 5 bases and J by 1 base, and 17 bases separated the two germline ends. The germline CDR1 and CDR2 sequences are SGHTA and FQGTGA. The CDR3 contains 17 residues. In nucleotides, the CDR3 is TGTGCCAGCAGCCGGGGACTCAATCTCTTGAACACCGGGGAGCTGTTTTTT. Translation: CASSRGLNLLNTGELFF.

The genes are TRBV5-6 and TRBJ2-1; D gene uncertain. V lost 4 bases and J 4 bases, leaving 3 bases between the germline ends. Germline loops: CDR1 SGHDT, CDR2 YYEEEE. The CDR3 is 11 residues long. The CDR3 sequence is CASSNYNEQFF. The CDR3 bases are TGTGCCAGCAGCAATTACAATGAGCAGTTCTTC.

V and J are TRBV7-6 and TRBJ1-2, with TRBD1 as a possible D gene (6 bases). V was shortened by 4 bases and J by 4 bases, with 13 bases between the two germline ends. The CDR3 has 14 amino acids. Germline CDR1 reads SGHVS; CDR2 reads FNYEAQ. Written as DNA, the CDR3 is TGTGCCAGCAGCTCGACAGGTCTCAGCTATGGCTACACCTTC. Its protein is CASSSTGLSYGYTF. The variable domain in full, with the rest retrieved from reference TRBV7-6 and TRBJ1-2, is GAGVSQSPRYKVTKRGQDVALRCDPISGHVSLYWYRQALGQGPEFLTYFNYEAQQDKSGLPNDRFSAERPEGSISTLTIQRTEQRDSAMYRCASSSTGLSYGYTFGSGTRLTVV.

This clone has only a few counts. V gene TRBV5-5 combines with J gene TRBJ2-3; D is possibly TRBD1 (6 bases). Deletions cut 5 bases from V and 6 bases from J, with 13 bases between. Looked up from germline, CDR1 is SGHKS and CDR2 is YYEKEE (reference sequence). CDR3 length: 13 residues. The CDR3 DNA is TGTGCCAGCAGTTTAGGGGGAATGGATACGCAGTATTTT. Protein sequence: CASSLGGMDTQYF.

This chain connects TRBV10-3 to TRBJ1-1; 7 bases are a match to TRBD1. V lost 6 bases, J lost 1 base, and 8 bases stayed unmatched. The CDR3 length is 15 residues. CDR1 and CDR2 from the germline V gene are ENHRY and SYGVKD. CDR3 region: CAIRLRDSENTEAFF. The CDR3 region has the DNA TGTGCCATCAGGCTCCGGGACAGCGAGAACACTGAAGCTTTCTTT.

V usage is TRBV5-1 and J usage is TRBJ2-1; 7 bases are a match to TRBD2. The CDR3 is 13 amino acids. Germline values: CDR1 SGHRS, CDR2 YFSETQ. Germline trimming cut 3 bases from V and 7 bases from J; bases unmatched to any gene: 4. This CDR3 reads CASSSLSGNEQFF. CDR3 nucleotides: TGCGCCAGCAGCTCCCTTAGCGGGAATGAGCAGTTCTTC.

V usage is TRBV5-1 and J usage is TRBJ1-1, with no clear D. The CDR3 consists of 15 residues. V was pared by 0 bases and J by 1 base, with 10 bases between. Germline assignment: CDR1 SGHRS and CDR2 YFSETQ. The chain's CDR3 is CASSLASHGNTEAFF. In DNA form, the CDR3 reads TGCGCCAGCAGCTTGGCCAGTCACGGGAACACTGAAGCTTTCTTT.

This chain uses TRBV10-2 with TRBJ2-7; D remains unclear. There are 14 residues in the CDR3. Trimming took 10 bases from V and 3 from J, leaving 19 bases between them. Germline V gene sequence: CDR1 WSHSY, CDR2 SAAADI. CDR3 bases: TGCGCCACGCACCTCGGAGCAAAAGGCTACGAGCAGTACTTC. Protein: CATHLGAKGYEQYF.

The rearrangement joins TRBV15 to TRBJ1-2; D remains unclear. The ends were cut back, 2 bases at V and 0 bases at J, with 7 bases in the middle. Germline V gene sequence: CDR1 LNHNV, CDR2 YYDKDF (reference sequence). CDR3 length: 14 amino acids. CDR3 sequence (DNA): TGTGCCACCAGCAGACAAGAGACTAACTATGGCTACACCTTC. Its protein product is CATSRQETNYGYTF.

DNA of the CDR3: TGTGCCAGCAGCCCAGGGGCGGGGGGGACAGATACGCAGTATTTT. It encodes CASSPGAGGTDTQYF. The chain has TRBV7-7 and TRBJ2-3; the match to TRBD2 covers 9 bases. J gave up 3 bases and V 5 bases, and 6 bases lay outside the gene matches. Germline V gene data show CDR1 as SSHAT and CDR2 as FNYEAQ (reference sequence). The CDR3 has 15 residues.

This chain links TRBV15 with TRBJ2-7; TRBD1 or TRBD2 may be the D gene (5 bases each). The CDR3 is 14 residues long. Between the trimmed V and J ends, which lost 3 bases and 4 bases, there was a span of 13 bases. Germline V gene data show CDR1 as LNHNV and CDR2 as YYDKDF (reference sequence). The CDR3 sequence is CATSRGDLRYEQYF. In DNA, the CDR3 is TGTGCCACCAGCAGGGGGGACCTACGGTACGAGCAGTACTTC.

The chain recombines TRBV19 with TRBJ1-2; weak D call: TRBD1 (5 bases). The CDR3 has 15 residues. V was clipped by 6 bases and J by 4 bases, with 18 bases between them. Per germline, CDR1 LNHDA and CDR2 SQIVND (reference sequence). The CDR3 here is CASRPVEKQGYGYTF. The CDR3 bases are TGTGCCAGTAGGCCCGTGGAGAAGCAGGGCTATGGCTACACCTTC.

The chain employs TRBV5-1 and TRBJ2-5, with D perhaps being TRBD1 or TRBD2 (5 bases each). This CDR3 contains 15 residues. The germline V gene encodes CDR1 SGHRS and CDR2 YFSETQ. The V end lost 0 bases, the J end lost 1 base, and 10 bases lay between the germline ends. The CDR3 reads CASSLAGTSQETQYF. The CDR3 region has the DNA TGCGCCAGCAGCTTGGCCGGGACGAGCCAAGAGACCCAGTACTTC.